One sample yielded the 30 T cell receptor beta chains listed below, sequenced in a study of blood T cell repertoires in COVID-19. The assay was immunoSEQ multiplex PCR, and TCRdb's table has in-frame clones only and misses some. This sample has some 220,000 clones, with 83% found just once. The sample comprised peripheral blood. The source of these receptors is a woman aged 25 to 45 with COVID-19, enrolled during active disease.

J is TRBJ1-6 and V is TRBV19; D unclear. V was pared by 8 bases and J by 6 bases, with 8 bases between. Germline CDR1 LNHDA, CDR2 SQIVND (reference sequence). The CDR3 sequence is 12 residues long. The CDR3 DNA reads TGTGCCAGTGGTCGACTTAATTCACCCCTCCACTTT. It translates to CASGRLNSPLHF.

As regards this clone: A much larger clone lies a single base off, so this may be a read error. V gene TRBV27 combines with J gene TRBJ2-3; 11 positions match TRBD2. The germline V gene encodes CDR1 MNHEY and CDR2 SMNVEV (reference sequence). The V gene end was trimmed by 3 bases and the J gene end by 2 bases; junction bases not matched to a gene: 1. The CDR3 is 15 amino acids. CDR3 region: CASSLTSGATDTQYF. The CDR3, as DNA: TGTGCCAGCAGTTTGACTAGCGGGGCCACAGATACGCAGTATTTT.

The rearrangement links TRBV3-1 (or the pseudogene TRBV3-2) to TRBJ1-2; D uncertain. V was shortened by 3 bases and J by 7 bases, with 9 bases between the two germline ends. Germline lookup yields CDR1 LGHDT and CDR2 YNNKEL (reference sequence). The CDR3 is made up of 12 amino acids. The CDR3 sequence is CASSHGVLGYTF. CDR3 bases: TGTGCCAGCAGCCACGGGGTCCTTGGCTACACCTTC.

V and J are TRBV4-1 and TRBJ1-5; D is unresolved. Germline CDR1 and CDR2: MGHRA and YSYEKL. The CDR3 has 14 residues. V lost 0 bases and J 4 bases, leaving 7 bases between the germline ends. The CDR3 region has the DNA TGCGCCAGCAGCCAAGATGAGGTAAATCAGCCCCAGCATTTT. This translates into CASSQDEVNQPQHF.

This chain connects TRBV5-4 to TRBJ2-5, with 13 bases matching TRBD2. This CDR3 comprises 16 residues. V shed 4 bases and J 4 bases; nucleotides not matched to a gene: 7. Per the germline V gene, CDR1 is SGHNT and CDR2 is YYREEE (reference sequence). The CDR3 is CASSPGGLAGAETQYF. CDR3 nucleotide sequence: TGTGCCAGCAGCCCGGGAGGACTAGCGGGAGCAGAGACCCAGTACTTC.

The V call is TRBV7-3, the J call TRBJ2-2; 10 bases fit TRBD1. V shed 0 bases, J shed 0 bases, and the junction held 7 bases outside the gene matches. Germline CDR1 is SGHTA and CDR2 is FQGTGA. This CDR3 has 19 residues. CDR3 in amino acids: CASSLTPPTGGANTGELFF. The DNA for the CDR3 is TGTGCCAGCAGCTTAACCCCCCCGACAGGGGGCGCGAACACCGGGGAGCTGTTTTTT.

The chain couples TRBV7-9 to TRBJ2-7; 7 nucleotides align to TRBD2. The CDR3 covers 14 residues. The germline CDR1 and CDR2 sequences are SEHNR and FQNEAQ (reference sequence). V shed 3 bases, J shed 2 bases, and the junction held 4 bases outside the gene matches. This CDR3 is CASSLGTIPYEQYF. For the CDR3, the DNA is TGTGCCAGCAGCTTGGGGACTATCCCCTACGAGCAGTACTTC.

This chain connects TRBV14 to TRBJ2-7; tentatively, D is TRBD1 (5 bases). CDR1 and CDR2 from the germline V gene are SGHDN and FVKESK. Between the trimmed V and J ends, which lost 4 bases and 9 bases, there was a span of 10 bases. This CDR3 is 11 amino acids long. CDR3 nucleotide sequence: TGTGCCAGCAGCCTTGGGGCTGGGCAGTACTTC. Protein: CASSLGAGQYF.

This clone appeared a single time. The V call is TRBV30, the J call TRBJ1-5; TRBD1 agrees at 9 bases. The CDR3 consists of 18 residues. Germline values: CDR1 GTSNPN, CDR2 SVGIG (reference sequence). Trimming removed 2 bases from V and 2 bases from J; junction bases left unmatched: 13. The CDR3 region is CAWSQRRTGVRGNQPQHF. In DNA, the CDR3 is TGTGCCTGGAGTCAAAGACGGACAGGGGTGAGGGGCAATCAGCCCCAGCATTTT.

In nucleotides, the CDR3 is TGCGCCAGCAGCCAAGACCTGGGCAAGCCCCAGCATTTT. Amino acids: CASSQDLGKPQHF. The chain employs TRBV4-3 and TRBJ1-5; D call uncertain. In germline, CDR1 is LGHNA, CDR2 YSLEER. This CDR3 comprises 13 residues. Trimming shortened V by 0 bases and J by 8 bases, and 8 bases separated the two germline ends.

V usage is TRBV29-1 and J usage is TRBJ1-1; the D is unclear. Germline V CDR1 and CDR2: SQVTM, ANQGSEA. The germline V and J ends were trimmed by 4 bases and 4 bases, with 10 bases remaining between them. CDR3 length: 12 amino acids. The CDR3 sequence is CSVVHGGTEAFF. For the CDR3, the DNA is TGCAGCGTTGTCCATGGCGGCACTGAAGCTTTCTTT.

The chain uses TRBV12-3 or TRBV12-4 and TRBJ1-2; 7 bases map to TRBD1. CDR3 length: 13 amino acids. V dropped 9 bases and J dropped 3; count of bases not matched to a gene: 7. The CDR3 DNA follows: TGTGCCAGTAGTCCAGGGGGAGACTATGGCTACACCTTC. Its protein is CASSPGGDYGYTF.

The chain carries TRBV16 and TRBJ1-4; TRBD1 is a possible D gene (6 bases). The CDR3 loop spans 14 amino acids. Germline CDR1 is KGHSY and CDR2 is FQNENV. The V and J ends lost 1 base and 8 bases respectively, with 11 bases between them. CDR3 loop: CASSQWTEGEKLFF. CDR3 DNA: TGTGCCAGCAGCCAATGGACAGAAGGGGAAAAACTGTTTTTT. The full variable domain, rest sourced from reference TRBV16 and TRBJ1-4, is GEEVAQTPKHLVRGEGQKAKLYCAPIKGHSYVFWYQQVLKNEFKFLISFQNENVFDETGMPKERFSAKCLPNSPCSLEIQATKLEDSAVYFCASSQWTEGEKLFFGSGTQLSVL.

The chain joins TRBV28 to TRBJ2-4; D might be TRBD2 (6 bases). Germline V CDR1 and CDR2: MDHEN, SYDVKM. The CDR3 spans 14 residues. Trimming removed 3 bases at V and 1 base at J, with 7 bases between. As DNA, the CDR3 is TGTGCCAGCAGTTTGGCGGGGGCCAAAAACATTCAGTACTTC. As protein: CASSLAGAKNIQYF.

Comments on this clone: The junction shows a germline mismatch at one end, possibly a read error. CDR3 nucleotides: TGCGCCAGCAGCTTGGGGGGCAGCCAAGAGATCCAGTACTTC. Translated, it gives CASSLGGSQEIQYF. The V and J genes are TRBV5-1 and TRBJ2-5, with a weak D call TRBD1 (5 bases). Germline V lookup: CDR1 SGHRS, CDR2 YFSETQ. CDR3 length equals 14 residues.

The rearrangement links TRBV5-1 to TRBJ2-1, with D perhaps TRBD1 (6 bases). The CDR3 contains 15 residues. The V gene's germline CDR1 is SGHRS and CDR2 YFSETQ. V was trimmed by 0 bases and J by 7 bases, leaving 14 bases between them. CDR3 sequence reads: CASSLGASQGNEQFF. CDR3 sequence (DNA): TGCGCCAGCAGCTTGGGTGCTAGCCAGGGGAATGAGCAGTTCTTC.

With regard to this clone: A read error may produce the germline difference seen at one junction end. V is TRBV6-1 and J is TRBJ2-4; perhaps TRBD2 as D (6 bases). CDR1 and CDR2 from the germline V gene are MNHNS and SASEGT. This CDR3 has 19 residues. The CDR3 protein is CTSSEGGAGQLLAKNIQYF. CDR3 nucleotides: TGTACCAGCAGTGAAGGAGGGGCGGGGCAACTACTAGCCAAAAACATTCAGTACTTC.

The chain has TRBV5-5 and TRBJ1-4, with D perhaps matching TRBD1 (6 bases). Germline assignment: CDR1 SGHKS and CDR2 YYEKEE (reference sequence). CDR3 length: 14 amino acids. V was shortened by 10 bases and J by 7 bases, with 20 bases between the two germline ends. For the CDR3, the DNA is TGTGCCTCCCACCCAGGGGCGCGTCTTGAAAAACTGTTTTTT. It yields the protein CASHPGARLEKLFF.

The chain uses TRBV5-1 and TRBJ2-3; tentative D call: TRBD2 (5 bases). This CDR3 region has 14 residues. V gave up 2 bases and J gave up 6 bases, with 13 bases separating them. From germline, CDR1 is SGHRS and CDR2 YFSETQ. The DNA for the CDR3 is TGCGCCAGCAGCTTCCGCGGGCTGGGGGATACGCAGTATTTT. It codes for CASSFRGLGDTQYF.

The rearrangement joins TRBV7-9 to TRBJ2-1; 7 nucleotides agree with TRBD2. The CDR3 has 14 residues. Germline V gene data show CDR1 as SEHNR and CDR2 as FQNEAQ (reference sequence). V trimming: 1 base; J trimming: 6 bases; junction bases outside the gene matches: 3. The CDR3: CASSLGLAVNEQFF. The CDR3 DNA follows: TGTGCCAGCAGCTTAGGGCTAGCGGTCAATGAGCAGTTCTTC.

The chain has TRBV5-4 and TRBJ2-1; 12 bases align to TRBD2. The CDR3 has 17 residues. Germline-derived CDR1 and CDR2 are SGHNT and YYREEE (reference sequence). V trimming: 0 bases; J trimming: 9 bases; junction bases outside the gene matches: 10. This CDR3 is CASSLVETSGSISEQFF. The CDR3 coding sequence is TGTGCCAGCAGCTTGGTAGAGACTAGCGGGAGCATAAGTGAGCAGTTCTTC.

This clone was seen a few times. V usage is TRBV18 and J usage is TRBJ1-3, with D maybe TRBD1 (6 bases). In germline, CDR1 is KGHSH, CDR2 LQKENI. V was cut by 3 bases and J by 7 bases, with 13 bases left in between. The CDR3 is 14 amino acids. CDR3 region: CASSPGTRSNTIYF. DNA for the CDR3: TGTGCCAGCTCACCTGGGACAAGGAGTAACACCATATATTTT. The entire variable domain, with the rest obtained from reference TRBV18 and TRBJ1-3, is as follows: NAGVMQNPRHLVRRRGQEARLRCSPMKGHSHVYWYRQLPEEGLKFMVYLQKENIIDESGMPKERFSAEFPKEGPSILRIQQVVRGDSAAYFCASSPGTRSNTIYFGEGSWLTVV.

This clone came up once. The V gene is TRBV10-3, the J gene TRBJ2-5; no firm D call. Germline loops: CDR1 ENHRY, CDR2 SYGVKD. V was trimmed by 3 bases and J by 4 bases, leaving 9 bases between them. CDR3 size: 13 residues. The DNA of the CDR3 is TGTGCCATCAGTGACGGAGTGGGAGAGACCCAGTACTTC. Residues: CAISDGVGETQYF.

V usage is TRBV7-9 and J usage is TRBJ2-3; 7 bases line up with TRBD1. The junction had 5 bases not matched to a gene; V was cut back by 4 bases and J by 4 bases. Looked up from germline, CDR1 is SEHNR and CDR2 is FQNEAQ (reference sequence). The CDR3 spans 14 residues. Here the CDR3 DNA reads TGTGCCAGCAGCTCTGACAGGGCCTCAGATACGCAGTATTTT. This sequence encodes CASSSDRASDTQYF. The whole variable domain, remainder taken from reference TRBV7-9 and TRBJ2-3, is DTGVSQNPRHKITKRGQNVTFRCDPISEHNRLYWYRQTLGQGPEFLTYFQNEAQLEKSRLLSDRFSAERPKGSFSTLEIQRTEQGDSAMYLCASSSDRASDTQYFGPGTRLTVL.

This chain joins TRBV7-2 and TRBJ2-1; 10 nucleotides line up with TRBD2. After removal of 5 bases from V and 10 bases from J, the junction contained 11 bases not matched to a gene. Germline CDR1 SGHTA, CDR2 FQGNSA. The CDR3 is 15 amino acids. The CDR3: CASSPQAGGVDEQFF. For the CDR3, the DNA is TGTGCCAGCAGCCCTCAAGCGGGGGGGGTGGACGAGCAGTTCTTC.

This rearrangement joins TRBV6-1 to TRBJ2-1, with TRBD2 identical over 7 bases. Germline-derived CDR1 and CDR2 are MNHNS and SASEGT. With 4 bases clipped from V and 0 bases from J, the junction kept 6 bases outside the gene matches. This CDR3 is built from 16 residues. The CDR3 loop is CASSASGESSYNEQFF. The DNA for the CDR3 is TGTGCCAGCAGTGCGAGCGGGGAAAGCTCCTACAATGAGCAGTTCTTC.

The CDR3 protein is CASTLTGNSPLHF. The CDR3 DNA reads TGTGCCAGCACCCTGACAGGGAATTCACCCCTCCACTTT. V and J are TRBV6-6 and TRBJ1-6, with 7 bases matching TRBD1. CDR1 and CDR2 from the germline V gene are MNHNY and SVGAGI (reference sequence). This CDR3 contains 13 residues. Unmatched junction bases numbered 4, after V lost 7 bases and J lost 7 bases.

The V and J genes are TRBV7-9 and TRBJ2-7; 12 bases are a match to TRBD2. There are 16 residues in the CDR3. V lost 3 bases and J lost 3; bases outside the gene matches: 6. Germline V CDR1 and CDR2: SEHNR, FQNEAQ (reference sequence). CDR3 DNA: TGTGCCAGCAGCTTCTCTAGCGGGAGGGACCTCTACGAGCAGTACTTC. This encodes CASSFSSGRDLYEQYF.

The gene calls are TRBV28 and TRBJ2-3; TRBD2 agrees at 9 bases. Trimming at V came to 3 bases and at J to 6 bases, leaving 7 bases not matched to a gene. Germline lookup yields CDR1 MDHEN and CDR2 SYDVKM. The CDR3 length is 15 residues. The CDR3 DNA reads TGTGCCAGCAGTTTGGGCGGGGGGGCCGCTGATACGCAGTATTTT. It specifies CASSLGGGAADTQYF.

This chain uses TRBV4-3 with TRBJ2-5; D gene uncertain. Trimming pared 0 bases from V and 5 bases from J, leaving 4 bases between. Germline lookup yields CDR1 LGHNA and CDR2 YSLEER. The CDR3 loop spans 12 amino acids. DNA for the CDR3: TGCGCCAGCAGCCAAGATCGGGAGACCCAGTACTTC. Translated: CASSQDRETQYF.